The following is a T cell receptor (beta chain) sequence with its context. Per the authors' pipeline: Estimates of nucleated cell counts were drawn from the amplification of reference gene primers. The protocol was immunoSEQ multiplex PCR, while the TCRdb copy is restricted to in-frame clones and leaves out a portion. V and J calls and clone size are as listed in that table; D and trimming were resolved from the DNA. The table lists a few hundred thousand clones, about 88% of them singletons, with less than 4.5% in the top ten. The sample is drawn from a study of blood T cell repertoires in COVID-19. Trimming at V came to 6 bases and at J to 8 bases, leaving 5 bases not matched to a gene. This CDR3 contains 13 residues. Germline loops: CDR1 SNHLY, CDR2 FYNNEI.

The source of this sequence is a man younger than 35 with active or convalescent COVID-19. The sequenced material came from peripheral blood. The chain employs TRBV2 and TRBJ1-4, with 8 bases lining up with TRBD1. Written as DNA, the CDR3 is TGTGCCAGCAGGGGACAGGAATACGAAAAACTGTTTTTT. Encoded protein: CASRGQEYEKLFF.